This passage covers 21 T cell receptor beta chains from one sample sequenced in a study of T cell responses to AZD1222 COVID-19 vaccine. Assay used: immunoSEQ multiplex PCR; TCRdb lists only in-frame clones, some missing. The data hold nearly 80,000 clones, with 65% to 85% observed a single time. The material sequenced was peripheral blood, taken on day 0 of AZD1222 vaccination. These receptors were taken from an adult in good health.

The V and J genes are TRBV24-1 and TRBJ1-5; weak D call: TRBD1 (5 bases). The CDR3 has 13 amino acids. The V gene's germline CDR1 is KGHDR and CDR2 SFDVKD. V lost 9 bases to trimming and J lost 3 bases, with 11 bases between them. The CDR3: CATRGGTNQPQHF. Here the CDR3 DNA reads TGTGCCACCCGGGGGGGGACCAATCAGCCCCAGCATTTT.

This chain uses TRBV10-3 with TRBJ2-1; 8 positions match TRBD1. Germline V gives CDR1 ENHRY, CDR2 SYGVKD. V shed 5 bases and J 5 bases; nucleotides not matched to a gene: 2. CDR3 length: 13 residues. CDR3 nucleotides: TGTGCCATCAGTCAGGGGGCAAACAATGAGCAGTTCTTC. This codes for CAISQGANNEQFF.

This clone has at least ten counts. The rearrangement uses TRBV25-1 and TRBJ1-3, with D maybe TRBD1 (5 bases). The V end was cut by 1 base, the J end by 0 bases, with 10 bases between. CDR3 length: 16 residues. Germline V gives CDR1 MGHDK, CDR2 SYGVNS. The DNA of the CDR3 is TGTGCCAGCAGTGAATTTGGGGGTTACTCTGGAAACACCATATATTTT. Translating it yields CASSEFGGYSGNTIYF.

The genes are TRBV28 and TRBJ1-2; 8 bases agree with TRBD1. Germline V gene data show CDR1 as MDHEN and CDR2 as SYDVKM. The CDR3 loop spans 12 amino acids. The V gene end was trimmed by 6 bases and the J gene end by 5 bases; junction bases not matched to a gene: 2. CDR3 residues: CASSRQGYGYTF. Written as DNA, the CDR3 is TGTGCCAGCAGCCGACAGGGGTATGGCTACACCTTC.

This chain links TRBV2 with TRBJ1-1; 7 bases fit TRBD1. The CDR3 runs to 13 residues. The germline gives CDR1 SNHLY, CDR2 FYNNEI. Unmatched junction bases numbered 3, after V lost 6 bases and J lost 2 bases. CDR3 loop: CASRGQINTEAFF. CDR3 coding DNA: TGTGCCAGCAGGGGACAGATAAACACTGAAGCTTTCTTT.

CDR3 bases: TGTGCCAGTAGTAACCACCCAACCGGGCCCCCAAATTCACCCCTCCACTTT. Translation gives CASSNHPTGPPNSPLHF. The chain joins TRBV19 to TRBJ1-6; no reliable D call. Germline CDR1 LNHDA, CDR2 SQIVND (reference sequence). CDR3 length equals 17 residues. The V and J ends lost 4 bases and 7 bases respectively, with 20 bases between them.

Written as DNA, the CDR3 is TGCAGTGCTAGTATGGGACTTAATTCACCCCTCCACTTT. The encoded protein is CSASMGLNSPLHF. The rearrangement links TRBV20-1 to TRBJ1-6, with D possibly being TRBD1 (5 bases). CDR3 length equals 13 residues. CDR1 is DFQATT, CDR2 SNEGSKA, per germline (reference sequence). V dropped 3 bases and J dropped 6 bases, with 9 bases sitting between them.

This rearrangement joins TRBV19 to TRBJ1-5, with 10 positions matching TRBD1. V lost 2 bases, J lost 5 bases, and 6 bases stayed unmatched. Germline CDR1 and CDR2: LNHDA and SQIVND (reference sequence). This CDR3 spans 16 amino acids. In DNA form, the CDR3 reads TGTGCCAGTAGTATAAGTTGGGACAGGGGAGATCAGCCCCAGCATTTT. This codes for CASSISWDRGDQPQHF. The complete variable domain, with remaining parts taken from reference TRBV19 and TRBJ1-5, reads DGGITQSPKYLFRKEGQNVTLSCEQNLNHDAMYWYRQDPGQGLRLIYYSQIVNDFQKGDIAEGYSVSREKKESFPLTVTSAQKNPTAFYLCASSISWDRGDQPQHFGDGTRLSIL.

The V gene is TRBV28, the J gene TRBJ2-2; 10 nucleotides line up with TRBD2. The CDR3 totals 16 residues. The trim removed 1 base at V and 8 bases at J, leaving 7 bases unmatched. Germline CDR1 MDHEN, CDR2 SYDVKM. CDR3 residues: CASSLYPPSGGGELFF. CDR3 in DNA: TGTGCCAGCAGTTTATACCCTCCTAGCGGGGGTGGGGAGCTGTTTTTT.

This clone appeared a single time. The rearrangement links TRBV6-5 to TRBJ1-6; D may be TRBD1 (6 bases). This CDR3 contains 13 residues. V lost 6 bases and J 6 bases, leaving 9 bases between the germline ends. CDR1 and CDR2 from the germline V gene are MNHEY and SVGAGI. The CDR3 DNA is TGTGCCAGCAGGGACAGTCTTAATTCACCCCTCCACTTT. Encoded protein: CASRDSLNSPLHF.

The chain has TRBV6-5 and TRBJ2-1, with TRBD1 matching 7 bases. Per the germline V gene, CDR1 is MNHEY and CDR2 is SVGAGI. This CDR3 comprises 15 residues. V trimming: 2 bases; J trimming: 4 bases; junction bases outside the gene matches: 5. In nucleotides, the CDR3 is TGTGCCAGCAGTTACCGGGACAGAGGATACAATGAGCAGTTCTTC. Translation gives CASSYRDRGYNEQFF.

CDR3 region: CASSRGNTEAFF. In DNA, the CDR3 is TGTGCCAGCAGCCGAGGGAACACTGAAGCTTTCTTT. The rearrangement uses TRBV7-6 and TRBJ1-1; the D is unclear. Germline lookup yields CDR1 SGHVS and CDR2 FNYEAQ. The CDR3 spans 12 residues. Between the trimmed V and J ends, which lost 5 bases and 1 base, there was a span of 5 bases.

The V and J genes are TRBV29-1 and TRBJ2-1, with D perhaps matching TRBD2 (5 bases). The length of the CDR3 is 11 residues. The germline CDR1 and CDR2 sequences are SQVTM and ANQGSEA. Trimming pared 6 bases from V and 6 bases from J, leaving 9 bases between. CDR3 sequence reads: CSVRDVNEQFF. The CDR3, as DNA: TGCAGCGTCCGGGATGTCAATGAGCAGTTCTTC.

This chain joins TRBV19 and TRBJ2-7, with TRBD2 identical over 9 bases. J was trimmed by 1 base and V by 3 bases; bases with no gene match: 4. CDR3 length: 15 residues. Germline V gene data show CDR1 as LNHDA and CDR2 as SQIVND (reference sequence). This CDR3 reads CASSMPSGRSYEQYF. CDR3 bases: TGTGCCAGTAGTATGCCCAGCGGGAGGTCCTACGAGCAGTACTTC.

DNA of the CDR3: TGTGCCAGCAGTTTAGAGACAGACTACTCTGGGGCCAACGTCCTGACTTTC. This translates into CASSLETDYSGANVLTF. J is TRBJ2-6 and V is TRBV27, with D perhaps given as TRBD1 or TRBD2 (5 bases each). The CDR3 sequence is 17 residues long. V gave up 2 bases and J gave up 0 bases, with 11 bases separating them. CDR1 is MNHEY, CDR2 SMNVEV, per germline (reference sequence).

The chain is built from TRBV7-8 and TRBJ2-1; 11 nucleotides line up with TRBD1. Trimming removed 3 bases from V and 7 bases from J; junction bases left unmatched: 5. CDR1 SGHVS and CDR2 FQNEAQ come from the germline V gene. CDR3 length equals 15 residues. CDR3 in amino acids: CASSLGTGGLNEQFF. CDR3 sequence (DNA): TGTGCCAGCAGCTTGGGGACAGGGGGTCTAAATGAGCAGTTCTTC.

In this sample, this clone turned up a few times. This chain uses TRBV10-1 with TRBJ1-1; D not resolved. The length of the CDR3 is 12 residues. Germline CDR1 WNHNN, CDR2 SYGVQD (reference sequence). Trimming took 5 bases from V and 4 from J, leaving 8 bases between them. CDR3 sequence reads: CASSSDSTEAFF. In nucleotides, the CDR3 is TGCGCCAGCAGTTCCGATTCCACTGAAGCTTTCTTT.

The V call is TRBV12-3 or TRBV12-4, the J call TRBJ1-2, with a possible D match to TRBD1 (6 bases). Deletions cut 5 bases from V and 8 bases from J, with 9 bases between. CDR3 size: 11 residues. The CDR3 DNA follows: TGTGCCAGCAGTCTAGGGGGGGGCTACACCTTC. It codes for CASSLGGGYTF.

The chain couples TRBV25-1 to TRBJ1-2; the D is unclear. Germline values: CDR1 MGHDK, CDR2 SYGVNS. V was clipped by 4 bases and J by 4 bases, with 10 bases between them. The CDR3 has 13 amino acids. CDR3: CASSAAGVYGYTF. As DNA, the CDR3 is TGTGCCAGCAGTGCGGCCGGCGTCTATGGCTACACCTTC.

The chain links TRBV5-1 to TRBJ1-1; 7 bases match TRBD1. With 4 bases clipped from V and 0 bases from J, the junction kept 9 bases outside the gene matches. CDR3 length equals 16 residues. CDR1 is SGHRS, CDR2 YFSETQ, per germline. The CDR3 reads CASSKDGTAMNTEAFF. The DNA for the CDR3 is TGCGCCAGCAGCAAGGACGGGACAGCCATGAACACTGAAGCTTTCTTT.

This chain joins TRBV4-1 and TRBJ1-6, with 8 nucleotides matching TRBD1. Unmatched junction bases numbered 3, after V lost 0 bases and J lost 8 bases. Germline V lookup: CDR1 MGHRA, CDR2 YSYEKL. This CDR3 contains 15 residues. CDR3 DNA sequence: TGCGCCAGCAGCCAAGACGGACAGGGATATTCACCCCTCCACTTT. Protein product: CASSQDGQGYSPLHF.